One T cell receptor (beta chain) is described in this entry. Its antigen is currently not known. No base-level quality is on record; no much larger clone is a single base apart. According to the germline V gene, CDR1 reads SGHVS and CDR2 reads FQNEAQ. V and J lose 3 bases and 13 bases, and a span of 16 bases separates them. The CDR3 has 13 amino acids, counting the end cysteine and phenylalanine. Of the read, only the CDR3 DNA is kept; its 39 bases are in frame from base 1. The data are from a study of PD-1 blockade in classical Hodgkin lymphoma (dated by TCRdb to the early 2020s). As for the study more broadly: Nivolumab dosing was 3 mg/kg intravenously every 2 weeks, continuing until either disease progression or unacceptable toxicity. A peripheral blood immune signature of response to PD-1 blockade in classical Hodgkin lymphoma was defined using TCR beta sequencing and CyTOF. Study-wide conclusions, independent of this receptor: Trial patients achieving complete response had baseline diversity similar to newly diagnosed patients, whereas partial responders and progressors had significantly lower diversity. Baseline TCR diversity was reported to be lower in newly diagnosed patients than in healthy donors and to be lower still in relapsed/refractory patients. Lower diversity was observed in patients in whom nivolumab was started less than 1 year after ASCT, and these patients were excluded from later analyses so that confounding by immune reconstitution would be avoided. The study was limited to a single clinical trial cohort, and causes of repertoire differences, possibly disease activity or prior therapy, remained undefined. A significant rise by C4D1 was seen in CD4+ but not CD8+ TCR diversity (p=0.0027 vs p=0.16), with the rise being most apparent in complete responders (p=0.02).

Reading the label with the study, this specimen's time point is: cycle 1 day 1 (C1D1), immediately before nivolumab initiation. Every trial patient had relapsed after autologous stem cell transplantation, and cohorts A, B and C differed in prior brentuximab vedotin exposure. The trial cohort was composed of approximately 56 patients with relapsed/refractory classical Hodgkin lymphoma, for whom complete response, partial response or progressive disease was recorded as best overall response. Trial patients were treated with single-agent nivolumab in the multi-cohort phase II CheckMate 205 trial. An independent review committee assessed best overall response by applying the 2007 International Working Group response criteria. Trial PBMCs were obtained immediately prior to nivolumab initiation (C1D1) and on therapy at cycle 2 day 1 and cycle 4 day 1. Peripheral blood was collected in 8 mL Vacutainer Cell Preparation Tubes, from which PBMCs were isolated by centrifugation and then cryopreserved.

The Qiagen DNeasy kit was used to extract genomic DNA both from unsorted PBMCs and from the negatively selected CD4+ and CD8+ fractions. TCR beta CDR3 regions were subjected to amplification by immunoSEQ multiplex PCR with primers that anneal to V and J segments. A synthetic immune receptor repertoire was used to minimize amplification bias, and any residual bias was removed computationally once sequencing was done. As for how the authors treated the data: Custom Python scripts were used to quantify repertoire diversity as the Shannon entropy index. The unsorted, CD4+ and CD8+ repertoires were each analyzed separately, with the exception of combined analyses, where CD4+ and CD8+ sequences were merged in silico. Clonal expansion was defined as at least a 2-fold frequency increase after treatment relative to C1D1, with a pseudocount of 0.5 for undetected baseline clones. Clones with 0 or 1 copy at C1D1 were classified as singleton clones, and clones with 2 or more copies were classified as non-singleton clones. Clones expanded in unsorted samples were assigned a CD4+, CD8+ or unknown annotation through matching of protein sequences in sorted samples from the same patient. Wilcoxon tests on paired samples were used to test diversity changes from C1D1 to C4D1. In TCRdb, the immuneACCESS table is reduced to in-frame sequences with V and J assigned. These tables do not hold every clone; where another copy was compared, an unresolved V gene accounts for under half, and the others remain unexplained. V, J and clone size are taken as reported in that table, and D and trimming were inferred from the DNA itself. The sample has tens of thousands of clones on record, around 91% of them singletons. The top ten constitute 15% of the sample.

This receptor chain uses TRBV7-8 and TRBJ1-5, with no reliable assignment of the D segment. This TCR derives from a human donor with classical Hodgkin lymphoma. Sequences were derived from peripheral blood mononuclear cells (PBMCs), sampled at baseline. The CDR3 loop reads CASSLYAREPQHF. The nucleotide sequence reads TGTGCCAGCAGCTTGTACGCTAGGGAACCTCAGCATTTT.